The clone carrying this T cell receptor beta chain was recorded a few times. Its antigen is unidentified. The CDR3 spans 15 residues. Per germline, CDR1 SGHVS and CDR2 FNYEAQ. J lost 5 bases, V lost 5 bases, and 7 bases had no gene match. The sample is drawn from a study of T cell repertoires in cytomegalovirus infection. Looking at the study overall: Researchers turned to recently identified HLA-C-restricted CMV epitopes as well as well-studied HLA-B-restricted ones.

Study-wide results and limits: Ex vivo responses were dominated by HLA-C-restricted CMV-specific TCR beta clonotypes.

TCRdb ran MiXCR on the reads and lists one entry per CDR3 protein. The table has around 310,000 distinct CDR3 sequences, almost 30% seen once; the top ten hold 15% to 20%. The V gene is TRBV7-6, the J gene TRBJ2-7; 12 bases map to TRBD2. This sequence originates from a human donor in good health (CMV status not recorded). Some clones in this sample may be carry-over from other donors' samples. The source material was cultured PBMCs, sampled from culture after CMV antigen stimulation. CDR3 in DNA: TGTGCCAGCAGCGCAACTAGCGGGGGGATCCACGAGCAGTACTTC. As protein: CASSATSGGIHEQYF.